Listed below are T cell receptor beta chains from one sample, sequenced in a study of vaccination effects on CD4 cells after COVID-19. Sequencing used immunoSEQ multiplex PCR; TCRdb keeps in-frame clones, though not all of them. Of tens of thousands of clones listed, 55% to 75% are singletons. These receptors lack a known antigen. The sample in question was CD4+ T cells from PBMCs cultured with a peptide pool, obtained before COVID-19 vaccination. These receptors originate from a human donor who had a prior SARS-CoV-2 infection. Each CDR3 is given with its conserved first and last residue. A D gene is named only where the DNA matches it firmly.

V	D	J	CDR3	DNA
TRBV5-1	TRBD1	TRBJ2-7	CASSLALTGVIGEQYF	TGCGCCAGCAGCTTGGCCCTGACAGGGGTGATCGGGGAGCAGTACTTC
TRBV7-8	.	TRBJ1-2	CASSHAGGLDRYGYTF	TGTGCCAGCAGTCACGCCGGGGGGTTGGATCGCTATGGCTACACCTTC
TRBV7-3	.	TRBJ2-4	CASSLGRNSIQYF	TGTGCCAGCAGCCTAGGGCGTAACAGCATTCAGTACTTC
TRBV4-2	.	TRBJ2-2	CASSQDFTGTNTGELFF	TGTGCCAGCAGCCAAGATTTTACAGGGACGAACACCGGGGAGCTGTTTTTT
TRBV9	TRBD2	TRBJ2-3	CASSVATRTSGGGTDTQYF	TGTGCCAGCAGCGTAGCTACTAGGACTAGCGGGGGGGGTACAGATACGCAGTATTTT
TRBV6-8	TRBD1	TRBJ1-2	CASSYPGTGYGYTF	TGTGCCAGCAGCTACCCCGGGACAGGCTATGGCTACACCTTC
TRBV19	.	TRBJ2-1	CASSKRTNPGYNEQFF	TGTGCCAGTAGTAAAAGGACAAACCCGGGCTACAATGAGCAGTTCTTC
TRBV10-1	TRBD2	TRBJ2-6	CASSEDSYALAGDGANVLTF	TGCGCCAGCAGTGAAGATTCTTACGCGCTAGCGGGAGATGGGGCCAACGTCCTGACTTTC
TRBV27	.	TRBJ2-7	CASSPWDRVNEQYF	TGTGCCAGCAGTCCCTGGGATCGCGTAAACGAGCAGTACTTC
TRBV6-5	.	TRBJ2-3	CASSLGLTQYF	TGTGCCAGCAGTTTAGGACTTACGCAGTATTTT
TRBV9	.	TRBJ2-2	CASSVRPSNPGELFF	TGTGCCAGCAGCGTCCGGCCCAGTAATCCCGGGGAGCTGTTTTTT
TRBV30	.	TRBJ1-4	CAGTGSGLGEKLFF	TGTGCCGGGACGGGGAGCGGCCTGGGGGAAAAACTGTTTTTT
TRBV4-3	.	TRBJ1-2	CASSQDAGIRNYGYTF	TGCGCCAGCAGCCAAGACGCTGGAATTCGCAACTATGGCTACACCTTC
TRBV10-3	.	TRBJ2-6	CAISPGASSGANVLTF	TGTGCCATCAGTCCAGGGGCAAGCTCTGGGGCCAACGTCCTGACTTTC
TRBV29-1	.	TRBJ2-7	CSVADQGAYEQYF	TGCAGCGTTGCTGATCAAGGGGCCTACGAGCAGTACTTC
TRBV7-8	TRBD2	TRBJ2-1	CASSHDSIAGGQNEQFF	TGTGCCAGCAGCCACGACTCAATAGCGGGGGGGCAGAATGAGCAGTTCTTC
TRBV2	.	TRBJ2-1	CASSEGTVHSYNEQFF	TGTGCCAGCAGTGAAGGGACGGTCCACTCCTACAATGAGCAGTTCTTC
TRBV27	TRBD1	TRBJ1-4	CASTFQDRDPTNEKLFF	TGTGCCAGCACATTCCAGGACAGGGATCCAACTAATGAAAAACTGTTTTTT
TRBV18	.	TRBJ1-6	CASSPSYRTESPLHF	TGTGCCAGCTCACCTTCATATAGGACGGAATCACCCCTCCACTTT
TRBV5-1	.	TRBJ2-1	CASSLAGIDEQFF	TGCGCCAGCAGCTTGGCAGGGATCGATGAGCAGTTCTTC
TRBV10-3	.	TRBJ1-5	CAISSSGTPSNQPQHF	TGTGCCATCAGTTCTTCCGGGACACCCAGCAATCAGCCCCAGCATTTT
TRBV30	.	TRBJ1-3	CAWSVIFGNRDSGNTIYF	TGTGCCTGGAGTGTTATTTTTGGGAACAGGGACTCTGGAAACACCATATATTTT
TRBV7-9	TRBD1	TRBJ1-2	CASSDYRGLGDGYTF	TGTGCCAGCAGCGATTACAGGGGGCTTGGTGATGGCTACACCTTC
TRBV30	.	TRBJ2-1	CAWSRTNNEQFF	TGTGCCTGGAGTCGAACTAACAATGAGCAGTTCTTC
TRBV18	.	TRBJ2-7	CASSPSTRATYEQYF	TGTGCCAGCTCACCATCCACGCGAGCCACCTACGAGCAGTACTTC
TRBV6-5	TRBD1	TRBJ1-5	CASSKRQGGQPQHF	TGTGCCAGCTCGAAAAGACAGGGAGGTCAGCCCCAGCATTTT
TRBV7-2	.	TRBJ1-5	CASSLASGDYQPQHF	TGTGCCAGCAGCTTAGCATCAGGAGACTATCAGCCCCAGCATTTT
TRBV5-1	TRBD2	TRBJ2-3	CASTSLAGTDTQYF	TGCGCCAGCACGAGCCTAGCGGGCACAGATACGCAGTATTTT
TRBV19	.	TRBJ1-2	CASSALEAGTDYGYTF	TGTGCCAGTAGTGCTTTAGAGGCAGGGACCGACTATGGCTACACCTTC